Below are 14 T cell receptor beta chains sequenced from a single sample in a study of T cell responses to AZD1222 COVID-19 vaccine. Data came from immunoSEQ multiplex PCR; TCRdb stores just in-frame clones and leaves some out. The sample records 95,000 to 150,000 clones, around 88% being singletons. Source: peripheral blood, taken on day 0 of AZD1222 vaccination. The receptors come from an adult in good health.

The chain couples TRBV7-2 to TRBJ2-3; the D is unclear. Trimming shortened V by 3 bases and J by 0 bases, and 4 bases separated the two germline ends. Germline V gives CDR1 SGHTA, CDR2 FQGNSA. The CDR3 is 13 amino acids. The CDR3 loop reads CASSFESTDTQYF. CDR3 nucleotides: TGTGCCAGCAGCTTCGAAAGCACAGATACGCAGTATTTT.

The V gene is TRBV4-1, the J gene TRBJ2-1; 10 bases line up with TRBD2. The CDR3 is 18 residues long. CDR1 and CDR2 (germline): MGHRA, YSYEKL. V lost 0 bases to trimming and J lost 7 bases; unmatched junction nucleotides: 12. DNA of the CDR3: TGCGCCAGCAGCCAAGACGTAGTAGTGACTAGCGGGCGTAATGAGCAGTTCTTC. It specifies CASSQDVVVTSGRNEQFF.

This chain connects TRBV18 to TRBJ1-2, with D uncertain. Between the trimmed V and J ends, which lost 3 bases and 3 bases, there was a span of 14 bases. Germline assignment: CDR1 KGHSH and CDR2 LQKENI. The CDR3 length is 15 residues. This CDR3 reads CASSPRDTSDYGYTF. The CDR3 DNA reads as TGTGCCAGCTCACCGAGAGACACCAGCGACTATGGCTACACCTTC.

The gene calls are TRBV29-1 and TRBJ1-4; D is undetermined. Looked up from germline, CDR1 is SQVTM and CDR2 is ANQGSEA. This CDR3 spans 10 amino acids. V was trimmed by 2 bases and J by 8 bases, leaving 3 bases between them. The CDR3 protein is CSVEKEKLFF. CDR3 nucleotide sequence: TGCAGCGTTGAAAAAGAAAAACTGTTTTTT.

The V gene is TRBV5-1, the J gene TRBJ1-3, with D unclear. This CDR3 is built from 12 residues. CDR1 SGHRS and CDR2 YFSETQ come from the germline V gene. Trimming took off 4 bases at V and 1 base at J, with 3 bases between the two ends. CDR3 sequence (DNA): TGCGCCAGCAGCCCATCTGGAAACACCATATATTTT. Protein product: CASSPSGNTIYF.

The gene calls are TRBV25-1 and TRBJ1-1; possibly TRBD1 for D (5 bases). CDR1 and CDR2 from the germline V gene are MGHDK and SYGVNS. CDR3 length: 13 amino acids. V lost 1 base, J lost 4 bases, and 7 bases lay in between. CDR3 sequence reads: CASSEWGITEAFF. The DNA for the CDR3 is TGTGCCAGCAGTGAATGGGGGATCACTGAAGCTTTCTTT.

This chain's CDR3 is CASSLSGGINQPQHF. The CDR3 DNA reads TGTGCCAGCAGTTTATCGGGGGGCATCAATCAGCCCCAGCATTTT. The chain links TRBV27 to TRBJ1-5; D is possibly TRBD1 (6 bases). V dropped 0 bases and J dropped 3 bases, with 9 bases sitting between them. The CDR3 is 15 residues long. Looked up from germline, CDR1 is MNHEY and CDR2 is SMNVEV (reference sequence).

This clone was detected only once. This CDR3 reads CASSPIRGSTDTQYF. The CDR3 nucleotides read TGTGCCAGCAGCCCGATTCGGGGGAGCACAGATACGCAGTATTTT. The V gene is TRBV9, the J gene TRBJ2-3; the D gene is possibly TRBD2 (6 bases). The CDR3 consists of 15 residues. Germline V gives CDR1 SGDLS, CDR2 YYNGEE. Trimming removed 4 bases at V and 0 bases at J, with 12 bases between.

The chain joins TRBV29-1 to TRBJ1-1; the D gene is possibly TRBD1 (5 bases). CDR3 length: 13 residues. Trimming cost V 6 bases and J 6 bases, with 17 bases left between them. Germline V gives CDR1 SQVTM, CDR2 ANQGSEA. CDR3 DNA sequence: TGCAGCGTCCGGCGTGGGGGGAGTGCTGAAGCTTTCTTT. It encodes CSVRRGGSAEAFF. Drawing the rest from reference TRBV29-1 and TRBJ1-1, the complete variable domain is SAVISQKPSRDICQRGTSLTIQCQVDSQVTMMFWYRQQPGQSLTLIATANQGSEATYESGFVIDKFPISRPNLTFSTLTVSNMSPEDSSIYLCSVRRGGSAEAFFGQGTRLTVV.

CDR3 sequence reads: CASPEGVWTGKTGGRNSNQPQHF. CDR3 nucleotides: TGCGCCAGTCCAGAGGGTGTGTGGACAGGGAAGACAGGGGGGCGGAATAGCAATCAGCCCCAGCATTTT. The V call is TRBV23-1, the J call TRBJ1-5; 9 nucleotides agree with TRBD1. TRBV23-1 is assigned to the ORF class and has an uncertain function. This CDR3 region has 23 residues. With 9 bases clipped from V and 0 bases from J, the junction kept 30 bases outside the gene matches.

The rearrangement links TRBV14 to TRBJ2-3; D remains unclear. Germline-derived CDR1 and CDR2 are SGHDN and FVKESK. CDR3 size: 16 residues. Trimming cost V 5 bases and J 2 bases, with 17 bases left between them. CDR3 protein: CASSKRVSPHTDTQYF. The CDR3 DNA is TGTGCCAGCAGCAAAAGGGTCTCACCCCACACAGATACGCAGTATTTT.

CDR3 region: CATSSTGGEQYF. The DNA for the CDR3 is TGTGCCACCAGTTCAACAGGGGGCGAGCAGTACTTC. The chain couples TRBV24-1 to TRBJ2-7; 8 bases map to TRBD1. Germline V gene lookup returns CDR1 KGHDR and CDR2 SFDVKD. The CDR3 sequence is 12 residues long. Trimming cost V 6 bases and J 6 bases; bases outside gene matches: 3.

The chain has TRBV27 and TRBJ2-7; D is unclear. Trimming pared 0 bases from V and 2 bases from J, leaving 11 bases between. There are 15 residues in the CDR3. Germline CDR1 and CDR2: MNHEY and SMNVEV (reference sequence). Here the CDR3 reads CASSLSSVPTYEQYF. The CDR3 DNA sequence: TGTGCCAGCAGTTTATCTTCAGTGCCTACCTACGAGCAGTACTTC.

The chain recombines TRBV6-6 with TRBJ2-7, with TRBD1 matching 8 bases. V was clipped by 4 bases and J by 5 bases; unmatched bases: 4. The CDR3 has 13 residues. Germline lookup yields CDR1 MNHNY and CDR2 SVGAGI (reference sequence). The CDR3 reads CASSSGQVNEQYF. In nucleotides, the CDR3 is TGTGCCAGCAGTTCGGGACAGGTCAACGAGCAGTACTTC.